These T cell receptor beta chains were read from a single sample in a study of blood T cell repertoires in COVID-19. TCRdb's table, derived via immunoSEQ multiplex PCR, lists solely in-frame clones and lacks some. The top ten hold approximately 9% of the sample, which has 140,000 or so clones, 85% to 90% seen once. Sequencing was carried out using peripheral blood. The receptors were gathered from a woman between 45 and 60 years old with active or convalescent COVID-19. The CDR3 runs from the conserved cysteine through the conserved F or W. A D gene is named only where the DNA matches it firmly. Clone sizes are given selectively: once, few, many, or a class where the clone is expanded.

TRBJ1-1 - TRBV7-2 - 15 CASSFLGDWDTEAFF TGTGCCAGCAGCTTTTTGGGAGATTGGGACACTGAAGCTTTCTTT
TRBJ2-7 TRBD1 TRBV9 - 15 CASSVGQATPYEQYF TGTGCCAGCAGCGTGGGACAGGCAACACCCTACGAGCAGTACTTC
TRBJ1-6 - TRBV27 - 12 CASSLLGSPLHF TGTGCCAGCAGTTTACTCGGTTCACCCCTCCACTTT
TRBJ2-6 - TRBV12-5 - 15 CASGGRGTGANVLTF TGTGCTAGTGGTGGCCGGGGGACTGGGGCCAACGTCCTGACTTTC
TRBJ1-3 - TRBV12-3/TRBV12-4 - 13 CASSTTTGNTIYF TGTGCCAGCAGTACAACGACAGGAAACACCATATATTTT
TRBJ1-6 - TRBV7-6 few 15 CASSLDRVSNSPLHF TGTGCCAGCAGCTTAGATCGGGTGTCTAATTCACCCCTCCACTTT
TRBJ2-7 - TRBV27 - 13 CAIATGPSYEQYF TGTGCCATCGCGACAGGACCCTCCTACGAGCAGTACTTC
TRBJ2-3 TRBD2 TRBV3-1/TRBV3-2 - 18 CASSQTSGGPTSTDTQYF TGTGCCAGCAGCCAGACTAGCGGGGGGCCCACTAGCACAGATACGCAGTATTTT
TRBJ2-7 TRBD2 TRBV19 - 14 CASSPSGGVYEQYF TGTGCCAGTAGCCCTAGCGGGGGAGTTTACGAGCAGTACTTC
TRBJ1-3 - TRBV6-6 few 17 CASSPTALAYSGNTIYF TGTGCCAGCAGTCCCACCGCCTTGGCTTACTCTGGAAACACCATATATTTT
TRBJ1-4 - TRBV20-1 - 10 CSAYNEKLFF TGCAGTGCCTATAATGAAAAACTGTTTTTT
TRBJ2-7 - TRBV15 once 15 CATSQALGDTYEQYF TGTGCCACCAGTCAAGCTTTGGGAGATACCTACGAGCAGTACTTC
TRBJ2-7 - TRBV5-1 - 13 CASSLTESYEQYF TGCGCCAGCAGCTTGACAGAGTCCTACGAGCAGTACTTC
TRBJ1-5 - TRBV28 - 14 CASSLLGANQPQHF TGTGCCAGCAGTTTATTGGGGGCGAATCAGCCCCAGCATTTT
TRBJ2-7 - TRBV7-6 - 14 CASSLQEWVGEQYF TGTGCCAGCAGCTTACAGGAATGGGTGGGCGAGCAGTACTTC
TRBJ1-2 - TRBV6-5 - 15 CASSYSYRAEGGYTF TGTGCCAGCAGTTACTCTTATAGGGCAGAGGGTGGCTACACCTTC
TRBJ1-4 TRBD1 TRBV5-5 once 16 CARLNGTGGENEKLFF TGTGCCAGATTAAACGGGACAGGGGGCGAGAATGAAAAACTGTTTTTT
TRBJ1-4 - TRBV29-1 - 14 CSVEGSATNEKLFF TGCAGCGTTGAAGGGTCAGCAACTAATGAAAAACTGTTTTTT
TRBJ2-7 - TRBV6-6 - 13 CASSYPGGYEQYF TGTGCCAGCAGTTACCCCGGGGGCTACGAGCAGTACTTC
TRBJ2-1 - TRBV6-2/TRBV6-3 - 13 CASTYHVPGVQFF TGTGCCAGCACTTATCACGTCCCAGGGGTTCAGTTCTTC
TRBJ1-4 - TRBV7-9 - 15 CASSPPTAVGEKLFF TGTGCCAGCAGCCCACCGACAGCCGTGGGTGAAAAACTGTTTTTT
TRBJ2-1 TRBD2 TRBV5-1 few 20 CASSLPPGLAGDGSYNEQFF TGCGCCAGCAGCCTCCCGCCGGGACTAGCGGGAGACGGGAGCTACAATGAGCAGTTCTTC
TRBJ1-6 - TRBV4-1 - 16 CASSQDRSTGSSPLHF TGCGCCAGCAGCCAAGATCGGTCGACCGGGAGTTCACCCCTCCACTTT
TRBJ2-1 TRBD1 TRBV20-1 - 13 CSASWDSYNEQFF TGCAGTGCTAGTTGGGACAGCTACAATGAGCAGTTCTTC
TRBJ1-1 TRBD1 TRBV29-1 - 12 CSAGQVNTEAFF TGCAGCGCGGGACAGGTGAACACTGAAGCTTTCTTT
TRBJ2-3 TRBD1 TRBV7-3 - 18 CASSADEEWDRTTDTQYF TGTGCCAGCAGCGCCGATGAGGAATGGGACAGGACCACAGATACGCAGTATTTT
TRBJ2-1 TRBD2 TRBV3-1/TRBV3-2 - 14 CASSPRTSGNEQFF TGTGCCAGCAGCCCCAGGACTAGCGGGAATGAGCAGTTCTTC
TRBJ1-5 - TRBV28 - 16 CASTFRFKGAGQPQHF TGTGCCAGCACCTTCCGATTTAAAGGGGCGGGACAGCCCCAGCATTTT
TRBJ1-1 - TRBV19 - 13 CASTGTSSSEAFF TGTGCCAGCACCGGGACAAGCTCTTCTGAAGCTTTCTTT
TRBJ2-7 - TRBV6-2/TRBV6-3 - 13 CASSYQGTYEQYF TGTGCCAGCAGCTATCAGGGAACCTACGAGCAGTACTTC